One sample yielded the 20 T cell receptor beta chains listed below, sequenced in a study of technical replicates of blood from a few donors. Libraries were prepared by immunoSEQ multiplex PCR; TCRdb keeps only in-frame clonotypes and omits some of them. The table records roughly 80,000 clones, roughly 94% of them present only once. The source material was T cells isolated from PBMCs. The receptor set was obtained from a human donor in good health.

Relative to its sample, this clone is medium-sized (0.01 to 0.1%). The chain links TRBV19 to TRBJ1-5; no clear D. Looked up from germline, CDR1 is LNHDA and CDR2 is SQIVND (reference sequence). CDR3 length equals 13 residues. V was shortened by 5 bases and J by 3 bases, with 8 bases between the two germline ends. CDR3 amino acids: CASSRGPNQPQHF. DNA for the CDR3: TGTGCCAGTAGTCGAGGTCCCAATCAGCCCCAGCATTTT.

The V and J genes are TRBV19 and TRBJ2-7, with 7 bases fitting TRBD2. This CDR3 has 14 residues. Germline CDR1 LNHDA, CDR2 SQIVND (reference sequence). J was trimmed by 3 bases and V by 5 bases; bases with no gene match: 7. For the CDR3, the DNA is TGTGCCAGTAGTGCCGGACTAGTCGACTACGAGCAGTACTTC. Residues: CASSAGLVDYEQYF.

V and J are TRBV13 and TRBJ1-1; the D is unclear. The germline V gene has CDR1 PRHDT and CDR2 FYEKMQ (reference sequence). V was pared by 3 bases and J by 5 bases, with 10 bases between. CDR3 length equals 13 residues. Here the CDR3 reads CASSLRAPTEAFF. In DNA form, the CDR3 reads TGTGCCAGCAGCTTGCGGGCTCCTACTGAAGCTTTCTTT.

The CDR3 DNA is TGTGCCAGCAGCGTAACCCTGGACAGGGACTATGGCTACACCTTC. Protein: CASSVTLDRDYGYTF. The chain has TRBV9 and TRBJ1-2; 8 bases align to TRBD1. Looked up from germline, CDR1 is SGDLS and CDR2 is YYNGEE. The V segment lost 1 base and the J segment 3 bases; nucleotides outside the gene matches: 5. The CDR3 spans 15 residues.

V and J are TRBV5-8 and TRBJ1-1; D is perhaps TRBD1 (5 bases). V was clipped by 1 base and J by 2 bases, with 12 bases between them. Germline assignment: CDR1 SGHTS and CDR2 YDEGEE. CDR3 size: 15 residues. CDR3 protein: CASSLYGAHNTEAFF. As DNA, the CDR3 is TGTGCCAGCAGCTTGTATGGGGCTCATAACACTGAAGCTTTCTTT.

The chain recombines TRBV11-2 with TRBJ2-7; 10 bases match TRBD2. Germline lookup yields CDR1 SGHAT and CDR2 FQNNGV. With V trimmed by 1 base and J by 3 bases, 0 bases remained unmatched. CDR3 size: 14 residues. The CDR3 nucleotides are TGTGCCAGCAGCTTAGGACTAGCGGGCTACGAGCAGTACTTC. Translation gives CASSLGLAGYEQYF.

V usage is TRBV4-1 and J usage is TRBJ2-7; 12 nucleotides align to TRBD2. The CDR3 consists of 15 residues. Trimming removed 6 bases from V and 4 bases from J; junction bases left unmatched: 7. Germline CDR1 is MGHRA and CDR2 is YSYEKL. As DNA, the CDR3 is TGCGCCAGCAGTGTGACTAGCGGGAGAAGTTACGAGCAGTACTTC. This gives the protein CASSVTSGRSYEQYF.

The CDR3 nucleotides read TGTGCCAGCAGCTTATGGGTCGGGAAGCGGGAGAACTACGAGCAGTACTTC. This translates into CASSLWVGKRENYEQYF. The chain carries TRBV7-9 and TRBJ2-7, with 8 bases identical to TRBD2. Trimming removed 2 bases from V and 3 bases from J; junction bases left unmatched: 12. CDR3 length: 17 amino acids. The germline V gene has CDR1 SEHNR and CDR2 FQNEAQ (reference sequence).

The chain couples TRBV5-4 to TRBJ2-1; 8 nucleotides agree with TRBD2. Germline V CDR1 and CDR2: SGHNT, YYREEE (reference sequence). The CDR3 runs 16 residues. Trimming removed 0 bases from V and 3 bases from J; junction bases left unmatched: 5. CDR3 in DNA: TGTGCCAGCAGCTTGGAGCTAGCGGGCAGCTACAATGAGCAGTTCTTC. Its protein is CASSLELAGSYNEQFF. The entire variable domain, with the rest obtained from reference TRBV5-4 and TRBJ2-1, is as follows: ETGVTQSPTHLIKTRGQQVTLRCSSQSGHNTVSWYQQALGQGPQFIFQYYREEENGRGNFPPRFSGLQFPNYSSELNVNALELDDSALYLCASSLELAGSYNEQFFGPGTRLTVL.

This chain uses TRBV4-3 with TRBJ1-2, with D hard to call. Trimming left V 1 base short and J 0 bases short, with 6 bases between. Per the germline V gene, CDR1 is LGHNA and CDR2 is YSLEER. The CDR3 loop spans 14 amino acids. The CDR3 DNA reads TGCGCCAGCAGCCAAGGGGGAGCTAACTATGGCTACACCTTC. It encodes CASSQGGANYGYTF.

The gene calls are TRBV27 and TRBJ2-7; D gene uncertain. This CDR3 spans 14 amino acids. Trimming took off 8 bases at V and 1 base at J, with 15 bases between the two ends. The germline V gene encodes CDR1 MNHEY and CDR2 SMNVEV (reference sequence). The CDR3: CASGPVGRSYEQYF. Here the CDR3 DNA reads TGTGCCAGCGGGCCAGTGGGCAGGTCCTACGAGCAGTACTTC.

CDR3 nucleotide sequence: TGTGCCAGCAGCTTCACCCCTTTAGCGGAATACTACGAGCAGTACTTC. It is translated as CASSFTPLAEYYEQYF. The rearrangement uses TRBV7-2 and TRBJ2-7; D is possibly TRBD2 (6 bases). The germline V gene has CDR1 SGHTA and CDR2 FQGNSA. Between the trimmed V and J ends, which lost 3 bases and 3 bases, there was a span of 18 bases. The length of the CDR3 is 16 residues.

The J gene is TRBJ2-7, the V gene TRBV6-6; TRBD1 agrees at 10 bases. The CDR3 is 12 residues long. After removal of 7 bases from V and 5 bases from J, the junction contained 2 bases not matched to a gene. CDR1 and CDR2 from the germline V gene are MNHNY and SVGAGI (reference sequence). As DNA, the CDR3 is TGTGCCAGCAAGACAGGGGGCAACGAGCAGTACTTC. Its translation: CASKTGGNEQYF.

The DNA for the CDR3 is TGTGCCAGCAGCTCGCAGCGCACTGAAGCTTTCTTT. It translates to CASSSQRTEAFF. The chain couples TRBV5-4 to TRBJ1-1, with D unresolved. Germline assignment: CDR1 SGHNT and CDR2 YYREEE (reference sequence). V was clipped by 3 bases and J by 4 bases, with 7 bases between them. The CDR3 extends over 12 amino acids.

The chain uses TRBV9 and TRBJ2-3, with D possibly being TRBD2 (5 bases). This CDR3 is built from 13 residues. Trimming pared 3 bases from V and 6 bases from J, leaving 11 bases between. Germline V gives CDR1 SGDLS, CDR2 YYNGEE. The CDR3 DNA sequence: TGTGCCAGCAGCGCGGGATCTGGCGATACGCAGTATTTT. It is translated as CASSAGSGDTQYF.

The rearrangement uses TRBV28 and TRBJ1-1; 8 positions match TRBD1. This CDR3 has 14 amino acids. The germline V gene encodes CDR1 MDHEN and CDR2 SYDVKM. V lost 4 bases and J lost 6; bases outside the gene matches: 7. This CDR3 reads CASSYPGGEPEAFF. The CDR3 DNA follows: TGTGCCAGCAGTTATCCAGGGGGCGAGCCTGAAGCTTTCTTT.

The chain links TRBV6-6 to TRBJ1-1, with TRBD1 identical over 10 bases. Per the germline V gene, CDR1 is MNHNY and CDR2 is SVGAGI (reference sequence). The CDR3 spans 13 residues. V gave up 8 bases and J gave up 6 bases; unmatched junction bases: 6. CDR3 protein: CASVPGQGPEAFF. The CDR3 DNA is TGTGCCAGCGTTCCGGGACAGGGGCCTGAAGCTTTCTTT.

This chain uses TRBV28 with TRBJ1-5, with D unclear. This CDR3 has 15 residues. The germline V and J ends were trimmed by 5 bases and 4 bases, with 15 bases remaining between them. Germline-derived CDR1 and CDR2 are MDHEN and SYDVKM. CDR3 sequence: CASSDIIEWNQPQHF. The CDR3 coding sequence is TGTGCCAGCAGTGATATTATTGAGTGGAATCAGCCCCAGCATTTT.

J is TRBJ1-2 and V is TRBV19; D remains unclear. The CDR3 is 13 amino acids. The germline V gene has CDR1 LNHDA and CDR2 SQIVND (reference sequence). V shed 4 bases and J shed 8 bases, with 14 bases lying between them. CDR3 loop: CASSRSQNMGYTF. The CDR3, as DNA: TGTGCCAGTAGTAGGTCCCAGAATATGGGCTACACCTTC.

This chain uses TRBV30 with TRBJ2-7; 9 nucleotides line up with TRBD1. Germline V gene sequence: CDR1 GTSNPN, CDR2 SVGIG (reference sequence). The J segment lost 5 bases and the V segment lost 2 bases, leaving 10 bases of the junction unmatched. CDR3 size: 15 residues. CDR3 loop: CAWSLTGQGSHEQYF. The CDR3 nucleotides read TGTGCCTGGAGTTTAACGGGACAGGGTAGCCACGAGCAGTACTTC.